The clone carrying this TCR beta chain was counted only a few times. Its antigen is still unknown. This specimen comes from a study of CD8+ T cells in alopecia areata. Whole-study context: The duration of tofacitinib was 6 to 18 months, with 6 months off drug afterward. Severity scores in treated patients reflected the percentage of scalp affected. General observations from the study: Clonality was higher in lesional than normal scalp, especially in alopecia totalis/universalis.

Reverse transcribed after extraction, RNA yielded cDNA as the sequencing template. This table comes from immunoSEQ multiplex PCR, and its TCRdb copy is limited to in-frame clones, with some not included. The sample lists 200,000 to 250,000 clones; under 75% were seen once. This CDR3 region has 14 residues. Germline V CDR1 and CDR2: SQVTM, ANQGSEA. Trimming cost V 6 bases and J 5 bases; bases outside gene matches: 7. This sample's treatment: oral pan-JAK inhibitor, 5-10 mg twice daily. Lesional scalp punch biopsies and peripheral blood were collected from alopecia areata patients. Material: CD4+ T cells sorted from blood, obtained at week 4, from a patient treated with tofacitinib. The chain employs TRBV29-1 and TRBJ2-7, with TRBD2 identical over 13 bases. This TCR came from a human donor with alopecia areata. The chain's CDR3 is CSVVRTSGGHEQYF. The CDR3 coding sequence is TGCAGCGTAGTCAGGACTAGCGGGGGCCACGAGCAGTACTTC.